This T cell receptor (beta chain) appears in the sequencing data of a study of T-cell reconstitution after alpha-beta-depleted transplantation in children. Overall study findings and caveats: Reported findings indicate that, about two months after transplant, alpha-beta T cells came from several hundred expanded clones, which were derived from non-depleted graft cells. Newly made T cells mostly supplied T-cell counts and diversity one year after transplant. At day 60, the high TCRbeta diversity found in some patients originated from recipient T cells and thymic progenitors that had survived.

For TCRbeta, the library was prepared with unique molecular identifiers. One entry per CDR3 protein results from TCRdb running MiXCR on the PCR reads. The sample has about 980,000 distinct CDR3 sequences; 25% to 30% are singletons. About this clonotype: Its antigen remains unknown.

V was pared by 2 bases and J by 8 bases, with 10 bases between. The CDR3 has 13 amino acids. Germline-derived CDR1 and CDR2 are MNHEY and SVGEGT. The sample here was PBMCs, mostly from graft donor cells, taken 360 days after TCRalphabeta/CD19-depleted stem cell transplant. This TCR was sampled from a boy under three years old who had a stem cell transplant for SCID, so the T cells may come from the graft donor. The chain carries TRBV6-2 or TRBV6-3 and TRBJ2-1; D is uncertain. In DNA, the CDR3 is TGTGCCAGCAGTTACACTCCAGTGGATGAGCAGTTCTTC. Protein product: CASSYTPVDEQFF.